These 26 T cell receptor beta chains came from one sample sequenced in a study of blood T cell repertoires in COVID-19. Produced via immunoSEQ multiplex PCR; TCRdb's table is partial and in-frame only. Of 210,000 or so clones detected, about 83% appear once; the ten largest clones hold roughly 2.9%. Material for sequencing was peripheral blood. Every receptor here comes from a man aged 50-59 years with active or convalescent COVID-19.

The chain couples TRBV2 to TRBJ2-7, with TRBD2 identical over 13 bases. Germline lookup yields CDR1 SNHLY and CDR2 FYNNEI. V shed 6 bases and J 1 base; nucleotides not matched to a gene: 6. The CDR3 runs 16 residues. The CDR3: CASSALAGGPSYEQYF. CDR3 sequence (DNA): TGTGCCAGCAGCGCACTAGCGGGAGGGCCGTCCTACGAGCAGTACTTC.

The chain combines TRBV5-1 with TRBJ1-1; D call uncertain. Trimming stripped 4 bases from V and 0 bases from J, with 7 bases between. Germline CDR1 SGHRS, CDR2 YFSETQ. The length of the CDR3 is 13 residues. CDR3 loop: CASSPYMNTEAFF. For the CDR3, the DNA is TGCGCCAGCAGCCCTTACATGAACACTGAAGCTTTCTTT.

V gene TRBV7-9 combines with J gene TRBJ2-5; 8 bases match TRBD1. V shed 4 bases and J 5 bases; nucleotides not matched to a gene: 12. The CDR3 spans 16 residues. CDR1 SEHNR and CDR2 FQNEAQ come from the germline V gene (reference sequence). Written as DNA, the CDR3 is TGTGCCAGCAGCTCCCAAAGACAGGGGTGGATGGAGACCCAGTACTTC. Protein product: CASSSQRQGWMETQYF.

The gene calls are TRBV30 and TRBJ2-7; TRBD1 agrees at 11 bases. V was clipped by 2 bases and J by 6 bases; unmatched bases: 6. CDR1 is GTSNPN, CDR2 SVGIG, per germline (reference sequence). The length of the CDR3 is 14 residues. This CDR3 is CAWSFGTGGSEQYF. The CDR3, as DNA: TGTGCCTGGAGTTTCGGGACAGGGGGTTCCGAGCAGTACTTC.

The chain combines TRBV29-1 with TRBJ2-2; a possible D gene is TRBD2 (5 bases). CDR1 SQVTM and CDR2 ANQGSEA come from the germline V gene. Trimming left V 2 bases short and J 6 bases short, with 13 bases between. CDR3 length: 14 amino acids. In nucleotides, the CDR3 is TGCAGCGTTGAACGGGGTCCAAGCTCCGGGGAGCTGTTTTTT. It specifies CSVERGPSSGELFF.

The table lists this clone with a few counts. The chain links TRBV30 to TRBJ1-2; 9 nucleotides align to TRBD1. From germline, CDR1 is GTSNPN and CDR2 SVGIG (reference sequence). The CDR3 totals 16 residues. V shed 4 bases, J shed 0 bases, and the junction held 9 bases outside the gene matches. The CDR3 DNA is TGTGCCTGGATGGGGGGGGACAGGGTGACTAACTATGGCTACACCTTC. It encodes CAWMGGDRVTNYGYTF.

This clone was recorded once. The chain couples TRBV2 to TRBJ2-5, with D possibly matching TRBD1 (5 bases). Deletions cut 4 bases from V and 4 bases from J, with 13 bases between. There are 14 residues in the CDR3. Germline V lookup: CDR1 SNHLY, CDR2 FYNNEI. This chain's CDR3 is CASSAQGVGETQYF. The CDR3 DNA is TGTGCCAGCAGTGCCCAGGGTGTAGGAGAGACCCAGTACTTC.

Note on this clone: Other nucleotide sequences from this sample produce the same CDR3. The V gene is TRBV7-9, the J gene TRBJ2-3, with a possible D match to TRBD2 (7 bases). Trimming shortened V by 5 bases and J by 4 bases, and 10 bases separated the two germline ends. CDR3 length: 13 residues. Germline-derived CDR1 and CDR2 are SEHNR and FQNEAQ (reference sequence). Here the CDR3 reads CASSPRGPDTQYF. CDR3 sequence (DNA): TGTGCCAGCAGCCCGCGGGGGCCAGATACGCAGTATTTT.

V and J are TRBV5-6 and TRBJ2-1; D remains unclear. This CDR3 is built from 13 residues. Between the trimmed V and J ends, which lost 0 bases and 5 bases, there was a span of 6 bases. Germline lookup yields CDR1 SGHDT and CDR2 YYEEEE. This chain's CDR3 is CASSLVENNEQFF. The CDR3 DNA reads TGTGCCAGCAGCTTGGTAGAAAACAATGAGCAGTTCTTC.

The chain employs TRBV7-2 and TRBJ2-5; D unclear. The CDR3 covers 17 residues. In germline, CDR1 is SGHTA, CDR2 FQGNSA. V was pared by 2 bases and J by 3 bases, with 19 bases between. This CDR3 is CASSLYAEITSKETQYF. In DNA, the CDR3 is TGTGCCAGCAGCTTATACGCGGAAATCACGTCCAAAGAGACCCAGTACTTC.

The chain combines TRBV7-9 with TRBJ2-3; 9 positions match TRBD2. The CDR3 has 16 residues. After removal of 2 bases from V and 3 bases from J, the junction contained 6 bases not matched to a gene. CDR1 is SEHNR, CDR2 FQNEAQ, per germline (reference sequence). In DNA form, the CDR3 reads TGTGCCAGCAGCTTAACTAGGACTAGCGTGACAGATACGCAGTATTTT. Its translation: CASSLTRTSVTDTQYF.

Only a few counts were recorded for this clone. V gene TRBV9 combines with J gene TRBJ2-1, with TRBD2 matching 8 bases. The J segment lost 5 bases and the V segment lost 3 bases, leaving 7 bases of the junction unmatched. The CDR3 totals 15 residues. Germline lookup yields CDR1 SGDLS and CDR2 YYNGEE. The CDR3 DNA reads TGTGCCAGCAGCGGACCGGGGGGGCCCCACAATGAGCAGTTCTTC. Amino acids: CASSGPGGPHNEQFF.

The chain carries TRBV7-8 and TRBJ1-2; D unresolved. Trimming pared 3 bases from V and 6 bases from J, leaving 11 bases between. This CDR3 has 13 residues. CDR1 and CDR2 from the germline V gene are SGHVS and FQNEAQ. CDR3 loop: CASSFAGSDGYTF. The CDR3 nucleotides read TGTGCCAGCAGCTTTGCAGGAAGTGATGGCTACACCTTC.

The J gene is TRBJ1-2, the V gene TRBV6-5, with 11 nucleotides matching TRBD1. Germline assignment: CDR1 MNHEY and CDR2 SVGAGI. The trim removed 0 bases at V and 7 bases at J, leaving 7 bases unmatched. This CDR3 is 16 amino acids long. The CDR3 sequence: CASSYSGQGVTGGYTF. CDR3 coding DNA: TGTGCCAGCAGTTACTCGGGACAGGGGGTTACAGGTGGCTACACCTTC.

The V gene is TRBV19, the J gene TRBJ2-1; possibly TRBD2 for D (5 bases). CDR3 length equals 17 residues. Trimming took 5 bases from V and 1 from J, leaving 18 bases between them. Looked up from germline, CDR1 is LNHDA and CDR2 is SQIVND (reference sequence). The CDR3 loop is CASSPRRESLSYNEQFF. The CDR3 nucleotides read TGTGCCAGTAGTCCGAGAAGGGAGTCACTTTCCTACAATGAGCAGTTCTTC.

The chain carries TRBV18 and TRBJ2-3; 9 bases are a match to TRBD1. The J segment lost 4 bases and the V segment lost 2 bases, leaving 7 bases of the junction unmatched. The length of the CDR3 is 16 residues. Germline values: CDR1 KGHSH, CDR2 LQKENI. The CDR3 DNA follows: TGTGCCAGCTCACCAGACAGGGGGAGGGTCGCAGATACGCAGTATTTT. Amino acid sequence: CASSPDRGRVADTQYF.

V and J are TRBV5-1 and TRBJ2-7; 9 nucleotides align to TRBD1. Germline V gives CDR1 SGHRS, CDR2 YFSETQ. Trimming took 1 base from V and 2 from J; bases not matched to a gene: 4. This CDR3 has 15 residues. The CDR3 here is CASSLRGTGTYEQYF. DNA for the CDR3: TGCGCCAGCAGCTTGAGGGGGACAGGGACCTACGAGCAGTACTTC.

V usage is TRBV7-3 and J usage is TRBJ1-1; D is ambiguous. This CDR3 comprises 14 residues. The V gene's germline CDR1 is SGHTA and CDR2 FQGTGA. Trimming took off 1 base at V and 0 bases at J, with 6 bases between the two ends. DNA of the CDR3: TGTGCCAGCAGCTTAAACTCGGTGAACACTGAAGCTTTCTTT. This encodes CASSLNSVNTEAFF.

This chain uses TRBV19 with TRBJ1-1; 8 nucleotides align to TRBD1. V was clipped by 9 bases and J by 1 base; unmatched bases: 10. Per the germline V gene, CDR1 is LNHDA and CDR2 is SQIVND (reference sequence). The CDR3 is 15 residues long. The DNA for the CDR3 is TGTGCCAGCCTACGGACAGGGCGGCCGAACACTGAAGCTTTCTTT. Residues: CASLRTGRPNTEAFF.

The genes are TRBV6-1 and TRBJ1-3; D gene ambiguous. Germline lookup yields CDR1 MNHNS and CDR2 SASEGT. With 4 bases removed from V and 0 bases from J, the gap between germline ends came to 13 bases. The CDR3 totals 16 residues. The CDR3 loop is CASSGFGIPSGNTIYF. The DNA of the CDR3 is TGTGCCAGCAGTGGTTTCGGGATCCCCTCTGGAAACACCATATATTTT.

The chain links TRBV7-2 to TRBJ1-3, with D hard to call. This CDR3 is 16 amino acids long. Germline CDR1 SGHTA, CDR2 FQGNSA. Trimming removed 0 bases at V and 4 bases at J, with 13 bases between. In DNA, the CDR3 is TGTGCCAGCAGCTTAGCCCCCGCAGCGGGGGGAAACACCATATATTTT. Protein product: CASSLAPAAGGNTIYF. The full variable domain, in which reference TRBV7-2 and TRBJ1-3 provide the parts outside the CDR3, is GAGVSQSPSNKVTEKGKDVELRCDPISGHTALYWYRQSLGQGLEFLIYFQGNSAPDKSGLPSDRFSAERTGGSVSTLTIQRTQQEDSAVYLCASSLAPAAGGNTIYFGEGSWLTVV.

J is TRBJ2-1 and V is TRBV11-2; 9 nucleotides agree with TRBD2. Losses at the gene ends were 4 bases for V and 9 bases for J; bases not matched to a gene: 4. Germline V gene lookup returns CDR1 SGHAT and CDR2 FQNNGV. The CDR3 contains 13 residues. CDR3 loop: CASSSHSGSEQFF. In nucleotides, the CDR3 is TGTGCCAGCAGCTCACATAGCGGGAGTGAGCAGTTCTTC.

The chain employs TRBV28 and TRBJ2-7, with 9 positions matching TRBD1. Germline CDR1 reads MDHEN; CDR2 reads SYDVKM. Trimming removed 8 bases from V and 7 bases from J; junction bases left unmatched: 15. The CDR3 contains 15 residues. This chain's CDR3 is CASDPTGTGSREQYF. The CDR3 DNA reads TGTGCCAGCGACCCAACTGGGACAGGGTCGCGGGAGCAGTACTTC.

The chain has TRBV7-2 and TRBJ1-2, with a weak D call TRBD1 (6 bases). Germline CDR1 reads SGHTA; CDR2 reads FQGNSA. The CDR3 is 13 residues long. Trimming took 3 bases from V and 8 from J, leaving 13 bases between them. This CDR3 reads CASSFQGKGGYTF. CDR3 nucleotide sequence: TGTGCCAGCAGCTTCCAGGGGAAGGGCGGCTACACCTTC.

The genes are TRBV10-3 and TRBJ2-3; a weak D match, TRBD1 (5 bases). The CDR3 loop spans 14 amino acids. Germline V lookup: CDR1 ENHRY, CDR2 SYGVKD. Trimming removed 4 bases at V and 5 bases at J, with 13 bases between. DNA for the CDR3: TGTGCCATCAGTGCTCCGGACAAGGGAGATACGCAGTATTTT. Protein product: CAISAPDKGDTQYF.

The chain couples TRBV7-3 to TRBJ2-3; 8 bases are a match to TRBD2. Germline CDR1 reads SGHTA; CDR2 reads FQGTGA. The CDR3 has 14 residues. With V trimmed by 2 bases and J by 5 bases, 3 bases remained unmatched. The chain's CDR3 is CASSLAGGVDTQYF. The CDR3 DNA reads as TGTGCCAGCAGCTTAGCGGGAGGTGTAGATACGCAGTATTTT.